This is a list of T cell receptor beta chains from one sample in a study of OX40 agonist ivuxolimab in advanced cancers. Assay: immunoSEQ multiplex PCR; the TCRdb copy retains only in-frame clones and omits some. The sample holds 66,000 or so clones; around 90% are singletons and the top ten take roughly 2%. Sequenced here: CD4+ or CD8+ T cells sorted from blood, sampled in a trial of the OX40 agonist ivuxolimab. Receptor source: an adult with an advanced solid tumor such as melanoma, head and neck, liver or kidney cancer. Both conserved end residues are part of each CDR3. Fields, in order: V gene, D gene, clone size, J gene, CDR3 protein, CDR3 DNA. The D gene is left open where the match is weak. Where a row states a size, it is once, few, many or the class of an expanded clone; other rows omit it.

V gene: TRBV10-1
D gene: TRBD1
clone size: -
J gene: TRBJ2-7
CDR3 protein: CASTLTGSEQYF
CDR3 DNA: TGCGCCAGCACTTTGACAGGGAGCGAGCAGTACTTC

V gene: TRBV5-5
D gene: -
clone size: once
J gene: TRBJ2-1
CDR3 protein: CASTLSSTYNEQFF
CDR3 DNA: TGTGCCAGCACCCTTTCTTCCACCTACAATGAGCAGTTCTTC

V gene: TRBV18
D gene: -
clone size: few
J gene: TRBJ1-1
CDR3 protein: CASSPPSGMTNTEAFF
CDR3 DNA: TGTGCCAGCTCACCACCCTCGGGGATGACGAACACTGAAGCTTTCTTT

V gene: TRBV28
D gene: TRBD1
clone size: -
J gene: TRBJ2-7
CDR3 protein: CASSSLQTGRNEQYF
CDR3 DNA: TGTGCCAGCAGCTCCCTTCAGACAGGGCGGAACGAGCAGTACTTC

V gene: TRBV18
D gene: -
clone size: -
J gene: TRBJ1-1
CDR3 protein: CASSSSQGGGMNTEAFF
CDR3 DNA: TGTGCCAGCTCATCTTCACAGGGAGGAGGGATGAACACTGAAGCTTTCTTT

V gene: TRBV27
D gene: -
clone size: -
J gene: TRBJ1-5
CDR3 protein: CASSGVGNQPQHF
CDR3 DNA: TGTGCCAGCAGTGGCGTGGGCAATCAGCCCCAGCATTTT

V gene: TRBV28
D gene: TRBD1
clone size: -
J gene: TRBJ1-1
CDR3 protein: CASGKTGLEAFF
CDR3 DNA: TGTGCCAGCGGAAAGACAGGGCTTGAAGCTTTCTTT

V gene: TRBV5-1
D gene: TRBD2
clone size: -
J gene: TRBJ2-3
CDR3 protein: CASTPGGGGITDTQYF
CDR3 DNA: TGCGCCAGCACCCCGGGAGGCGGGGGAATTACAGATACGCAGTATTTT

V gene: TRBV4-2
D gene: TRBD2
clone size: -
J gene: TRBJ2-3
CDR3 protein: CASSQEVAGVPDTQYF
CDR3 DNA: TGTGCCAGCAGCCAAGAGGTAGCGGGAGTTCCAGATACGCAGTATTTT

V gene: TRBV5-8
D gene: -
clone size: -
J gene: TRBJ2-7
CDR3 protein: CASSSLGLVGDF
CDR3 DNA: TGTGCCAGCAGCTCACTGGGACTGGTGGGAGACTTC

V gene: TRBV4-2
D gene: -
clone size: -
J gene: TRBJ2-7
CDR3 protein: CASGTDRSSYEQYF
CDR3 DNA: TGTGCCAGCGGGACCGACAGGAGCTCCTACGAGCAGTACTTC

V gene: TRBV6-5
D gene: -
clone size: few
J gene: TRBJ1-1
CDR3 protein: CASSYDPGDEAFF
CDR3 DNA: TGTGCCAGCAGTTACGACCCGGGGGATGAAGCTTTCTTT

V gene: TRBV6-5
D gene: -
clone size: -
J gene: TRBJ2-5
CDR3 protein: CASRRRDRETQYF
CDR3 DNA: TGTGCCAGCAGGAGAAGGGACCGCGAGACCCAGTACTTC

V gene: TRBV9
D gene: -
clone size: -
J gene: TRBJ1-6
CDR3 protein: CASSPLGGGSSYNSPLHF
CDR3 DNA: TGTGCCAGCAGCCCCCTAGGCGGCGGAAGCTCCTATAATTCACCCCTCCACTTT

V gene: TRBV7-2
D gene: -
clone size: once
J gene: TRBJ1-3
CDR3 protein: CASSPLSGVGNTIYF
CDR3 DNA: TGTGCCAGCAGCCCCCTATCAGGGGTTGGAAACACCATATATTTT

V gene: TRBV11-3
D gene: TRBD2
clone size: -
J gene: TRBJ2-3
CDR3 protein: CASSPTSWTSTDTQYF
CDR3 DNA: TGTGCCAGCAGCCCGACTAGCTGGACTAGCACAGATACGCAGTATTTT

V gene: TRBV27
D gene: -
clone size: -
J gene: TRBJ2-3
CDR3 protein: CASRYRYSTDTQYF
CDR3 DNA: TGTGCCAGCAGGTACCGGTATAGCACAGATACGCAGTATTTT

V gene: TRBV4-2
D gene: TRBD1
clone size: -
J gene: TRBJ2-3
CDR3 protein: CASSPPTGGDTQYF
CDR3 DNA: TGTGCCAGCAGCCCACCTACAGGGGGCGATACGCAGTATTTT

V gene: TRBV5-1
D gene: -
clone size: -
J gene: TRBJ2-7
CDR3 protein: CASSSSYEQYF
CDR3 DNA: TGCGCCAGCAGCTCCAGCTACGAGCAGTACTTC

V gene: TRBV14
D gene: -
clone size: once
J gene: TRBJ2-5
CDR3 protein: CASSQDIGETQYF
CDR3 DNA: TGTGCCAGCAGCCAAGATATTGGGGAGACCCAGTACTTC

V gene: TRBV15
D gene: -
clone size: -
J gene: TRBJ1-1
CDR3 protein: CATSSALAEAFF
CDR3 DNA: TGTGCCACCAGCAGTGCCTTGGCGGAAGCTTTCTTT

V gene: TRBV6-6
D gene: TRBD1
clone size: -
J gene: TRBJ2-1
CDR3 protein: CASSHRDRGNEQFF
CDR3 DNA: TGTGCCAGCAGTCACCGGGACAGGGGTAATGAGCAGTTCTTC

V gene: TRBV27
D gene: TRBD1
clone size: -
J gene: TRBJ1-1
CDR3 protein: CASSLSGTGGYTEAFF
CDR3 DNA: TGTGCCAGCAGTTTATCCGGGACAGGGGGGTACACTGAAGCTTTCTTT

V gene: TRBV11-3
D gene: -
clone size: few
J gene: TRBJ1-1
CDR3 protein: CASSPRDGTEAFF
CDR3 DNA: TGTGCCAGCAGCCCCCGGGACGGCACTGAAGCTTTCTTT

V gene: TRBV28
D gene: -
clone size: -
J gene: TRBJ2-1
CDR3 protein: CATTNSGQPSSYNEQFF
CDR3 DNA: TGTGCCACCACGAACTCAGGACAGCCAAGCTCCTACAATGAGCAGTTCTTC

V gene: TRBV7-3
D gene: -
clone size: -
J gene: TRBJ2-3
CDR3 protein: CASSLMSGSTDTQYF
CDR3 DNA: TGTGCCAGCAGCTTAATGAGCGGGAGCACAGATACGCAGTATTTT

V gene: TRBV27
D gene: -
clone size: -
J gene: TRBJ1-2
CDR3 protein: CASSPAGGTNYGYTF
CDR3 DNA: TGTGCCAGCAGTCCCGCGGGGGGTACTAACTATGGCTACACCTTC

V gene: TRBV28
D gene: TRBD1
clone size: -
J gene: TRBJ1-2
CDR3 protein: CASSLLGATGYGYTF
CDR3 DNA: TGTGCCAGCAGTTTACTTGGGGCGACAGGGTATGGCTACACCTTC

V gene: TRBV10-1
D gene: -
clone size: -
J gene: TRBJ1-5
CDR3 protein: CASDQNQPQHF
CDR3 DNA: TGCGCCAGCGACCAAAATCAGCCCCAGCATTTT

V gene: TRBV2
D gene: -
clone size: once
J gene: TRBJ1-2
CDR3 protein: CASPTPTGNYGYTF
CDR3 DNA: TGTGCCAGCCCCACGCCGACGGGGAACTATGGCTACACCTTC

V gene: TRBV6-1
D gene: -
clone size: -
J gene: TRBJ1-3
CDR3 protein: CASNAGTRGNTIYF
CDR3 DNA: TGTGCCAGCAATGCCGGGACACGGGGAAACACCATATATTTT

V gene: TRBV18
D gene: -
clone size: -
J gene: TRBJ2-5
CDR3 protein: CASSLLVGSSLDLETQYF
CDR3 DNA: TGTGCCAGCTCACTCTTGGTAGGAAGCTCCTTAGATTTGGAGACCCAGTACTTC

V gene: TRBV27
D gene: -
clone size: -
J gene: TRBJ2-6
CDR3 protein: CASSLFRPGANVLTF
CDR3 DNA: TGTGCCAGCAGTTTATTCCGCCCTGGGGCCAACGTCCTGACTTTC

V gene: TRBV18
D gene: -
clone size: -
J gene: TRBJ1-1
CDR3 protein: CASSPNQGNTEAFF
CDR3 DNA: TGTGCCAGCTCACCAAATCAGGGAAACACTGAAGCTTTCTTT

V gene: TRBV29-1
D gene: TRBD2
clone size: -
J gene: TRBJ2-3
CDR3 protein: CSVDPSGSFTDTQYF
CDR3 DNA: TGCAGCGTTGACCCTAGCGGGAGTTTCACAGATACGCAGTATTTT

V gene: TRBV6-5
D gene: TRBD1
clone size: -
J gene: TRBJ1-4
CDR3 protein: CANSRGLSEKLFF
CDR3 DNA: TGTGCCAACAGCAGGGGGTTGAGTGAAAAACTGTTTTTT

V gene: TRBV30
D gene: -
clone size: -
J gene: TRBJ2-7
CDR3 protein: CAWNAGWSSYEQYF
CDR3 DNA: TGTGCCTGGAATGCAGGCTGGAGCTCCTACGAGCAGTACTTC

V gene: TRBV14
D gene: -
clone size: once
J gene: TRBJ2-3
CDR3 protein: CASSQDLGSDTQYF
CDR3 DNA: TGTGCCAGCAGCCAAGATCTGGGTTCAGATACGCAGTATTTT

V gene: TRBV6-6
D gene: -
clone size: -
J gene: TRBJ2-7
CDR3 protein: CASSYSGVGGQYF
CDR3 DNA: TGTGCCAGCAGTTACTCTGGGGTCGGGGGGCAGTACTTC

V gene: TRBV28
D gene: -
clone size: -
J gene: TRBJ2-1
CDR3 protein: CASSLRADEQFF
CDR3 DNA: TGTGCCAGCAGTTTAAGGGCCGACGAGCAGTTCTTC

V gene: TRBV2
D gene: TRBD2
clone size: -
J gene: TRBJ2-1
CDR3 protein: CASGRPSGGSEQFF
CDR3 DNA: TGTGCCTCCGGCAGGCCTAGCGGGGGCAGTGAGCAGTTCTTC

V gene: TRBV19
D gene: -
clone size: -
J gene: TRBJ2-1
CDR3 protein: CASSNVAFSNSNNEQFF
CDR3 DNA: TGTGCCAGTAGTAACGTGGCTTTTAGTAATTCGAACAATGAGCAGTTCTTC

V gene: TRBV29-1
D gene: -
clone size: -
J gene: TRBJ1-5
CDR3 protein: CSVAGSNQPQHF
CDR3 DNA: TGCAGCGTTGCCGGGAGCAATCAGCCCCAGCATTTT

V gene: TRBV28
D gene: -
clone size: -
J gene: TRBJ1-4
CDR3 protein: CASSTPSSFRGREKLFF
CDR3 DNA: TGTGCCAGCAGCACCCCCTCATCCTTCCGGGGCAGGGAAAAACTGTTTTTT

V gene: TRBV7-9
D gene: TRBD1
clone size: -
J gene: TRBJ2-7
CDR3 protein: CASSSRDRAAYEQYF
CDR3 DNA: TGTGCCAGCAGCTCCCGGGACAGGGCCGCCTACGAGCAGTACTTC

V gene: TRBV7-9
D gene: -
clone size: once
J gene: TRBJ2-7
CDR3 protein: CASSPPGSLYEQYF
CDR3 DNA: TGTGCCAGCAGCCCCCCCGGCAGTCTCTACGAGCAGTACTTC

V gene: TRBV9
D gene: -
clone size: -
J gene: TRBJ1-3
CDR3 protein: CASSPQGNSGNTIYF
CDR3 DNA: TGTGCCAGCAGTCCTCAAGGGAACTCTGGAAACACCATATATTTT

V gene: TRBV2
D gene: -
clone size: -
J gene: TRBJ2-5
CDR3 protein: CASSEAPEETETQYF
CDR3 DNA: TGTGCCAGCAGTGAAGCTCCGGAGGAGACGGAGACCCAGTACTTC

V gene: TRBV10-2
D gene: TRBD1
clone size: -
J gene: TRBJ1-6
CDR3 protein: CASSEVGQGVSSPLHF
CDR3 DNA: TGCGCCAGCAGTGAGGTCGGACAGGGGGTTTCTTCACCCCTCCACTTT

V gene: TRBV19
D gene: -
clone size: -
J gene: TRBJ1-2
CDR3 protein: CASSFSDSRDYGYTF
CDR3 DNA: TGTGCCAGTAGTTTTTCGGACAGCCGCGACTATGGCTACACCTTC

V gene: TRBV7-8
D gene: TRBD1
clone size: -
J gene: TRBJ1-4
CDR3 protein: CASSYQPGQGLEKLFF
CDR3 DNA: TGTGCCAGCAGTTACCAACCGGGACAGGGCTTGGAAAAACTGTTTTTT

V gene: TRBV18
D gene: -
clone size: few
J gene: TRBJ2-1
CDR3 protein: CASSLNRNEQFF
CDR3 DNA: TGTGCCAGCTCACTCAACAGGAATGAGCAGTTCTTC

V gene: TRBV6-5
D gene: -
clone size: -
J gene: TRBJ2-1
CDR3 protein: CASTPTLSSYNEQFF
CDR3 DNA: TGTGCCAGCACCCCCACCTTAAGCTCCTACAATGAGCAGTTCTTC

V gene: TRBV28
D gene: -
clone size: -
J gene: TRBJ1-5
CDR3 protein: CATKGGNQPQHF
CDR3 DNA: TGTGCCACCAAAGGCGGGAATCAGCCCCAGCATTTT

V gene: TRBV2
D gene: TRBD1
clone size: -
J gene: TRBJ1-5
CDR3 protein: CASSDPGGAGLNQPQHF
CDR3 DNA: TGTGCCAGCAGTGACCCAGGGGGCGCTGGATTGAATCAGCCCCAGCATTTT

V gene: TRBV5-4
D gene: -
clone size: few
J gene: TRBJ2-5
CDR3 protein: CASSYVGAGGQETQYF
CDR3 DNA: TGTGCCAGCAGCTACGTAGGGGCAGGGGGGCAAGAGACCCAGTACTTC

V gene: TRBV6-6
D gene: TRBD1
clone size: -
J gene: TRBJ1-2
CDR3 protein: CASRRGLYYGYTF
CDR3 DNA: TGTGCCAGCCGTAGGGGGCTCTACTATGGCTACACCTTC